This TCR beta chain was sequenced in a study of cytomegalovirus exposure and HLA in healthy donors. The study's findings and limits: CMV antigen specificity was confirmed in vitro for three CMV-associated chains. HLA alleles were associated with some 17,000 TCR beta sequences in a later analysis at 0.05 false discovery rate.

A word on this clone: Its antigen is not known.

PCR used 60 Vbeta primers and 13 Jbeta primers. Produced via immunoSEQ multiplex PCR; TCRdb's table is partial and in-frame only. In the table there are under 150,000 clones, approximately 80% of which are singletons. This CDR3 contains 14 residues. Germline assignment: CDR1 MRHNA and CDR2 SNTAGT. The V end lost 6 bases, the J end lost 0 bases, and 10 bases lay between the germline ends. V gene TRBV6-4 combines with J gene TRBJ2-3, with D tentatively TRBD2 (6 bases). The source of this sequence is a boy between 2 and 10 years old in good health and CMV-seronegative. The sequenced sample consisted of PBMCs. The CDR3 DNA reads TGTGCCAGCAGCCCGGGACTCAGCACAGATACGCAGTATTTT. Its protein is CASSPGLSTDTQYF.